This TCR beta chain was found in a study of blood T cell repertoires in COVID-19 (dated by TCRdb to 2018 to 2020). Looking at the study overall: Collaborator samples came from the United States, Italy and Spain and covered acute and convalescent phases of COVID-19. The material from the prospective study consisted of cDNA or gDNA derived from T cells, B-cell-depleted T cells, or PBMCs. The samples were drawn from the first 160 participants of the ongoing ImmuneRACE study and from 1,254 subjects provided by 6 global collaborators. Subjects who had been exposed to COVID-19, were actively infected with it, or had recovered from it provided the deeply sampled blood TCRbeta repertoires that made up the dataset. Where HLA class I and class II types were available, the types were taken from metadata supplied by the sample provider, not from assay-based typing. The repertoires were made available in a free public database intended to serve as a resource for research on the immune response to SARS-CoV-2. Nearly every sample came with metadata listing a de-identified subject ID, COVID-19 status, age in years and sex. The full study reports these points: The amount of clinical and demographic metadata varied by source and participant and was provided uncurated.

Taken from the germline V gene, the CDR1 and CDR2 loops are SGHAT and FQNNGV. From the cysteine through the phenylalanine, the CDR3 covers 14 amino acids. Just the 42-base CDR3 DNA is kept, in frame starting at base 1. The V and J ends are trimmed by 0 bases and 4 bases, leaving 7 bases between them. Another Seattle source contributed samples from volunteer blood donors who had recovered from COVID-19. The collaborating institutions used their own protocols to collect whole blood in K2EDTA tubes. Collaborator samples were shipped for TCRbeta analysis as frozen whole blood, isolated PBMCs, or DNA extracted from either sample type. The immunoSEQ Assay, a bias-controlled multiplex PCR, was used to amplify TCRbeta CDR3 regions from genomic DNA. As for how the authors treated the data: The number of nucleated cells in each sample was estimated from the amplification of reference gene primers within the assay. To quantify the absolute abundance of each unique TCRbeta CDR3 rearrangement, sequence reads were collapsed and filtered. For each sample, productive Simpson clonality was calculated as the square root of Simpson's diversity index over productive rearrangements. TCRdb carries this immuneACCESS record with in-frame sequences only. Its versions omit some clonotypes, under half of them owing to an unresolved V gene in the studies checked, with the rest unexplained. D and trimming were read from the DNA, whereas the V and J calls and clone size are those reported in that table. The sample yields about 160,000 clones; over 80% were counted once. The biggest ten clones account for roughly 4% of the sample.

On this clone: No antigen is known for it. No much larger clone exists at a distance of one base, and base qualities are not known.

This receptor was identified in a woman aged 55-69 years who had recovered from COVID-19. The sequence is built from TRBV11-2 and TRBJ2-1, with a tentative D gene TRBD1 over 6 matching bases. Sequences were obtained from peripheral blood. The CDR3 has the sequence CASSLETGYNEQFF. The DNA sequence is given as TGTGCCAGCAGCTTAGAGACAGGTTACAATGAGCAGTTCTTC.